One sample yielded the 19 T cell receptor beta chains listed below, sequenced in a study of regulatory T cells in long-lasting Graves disease. Through Arm-PCR of CDR3 regions and iRepertoire HTBI primers, TCR beta libraries were built. TCRdb reanalysed the multiplex PCR reads using MiXCR and keeps one entry per CDR3 protein. The table lists 450,000 or so distinct CDR3 sequences, approximately 23% of them singletons, with around 14% in the top ten. The time point was: persistent/refractory GD, antithyroid drugs over 5 years with positive TRAb. Scientists built the TCR library using RNA that was extracted from PBMCs. The material was peripheral blood mononuclear cells (PBMCs), obtained when the disease was refractory, from a patient treated with antithyroid drugs. These receptors were taken from a female donor with Graves disease.

The genes are TRBV9 and TRBJ2-7, with a weak D call TRBD1 (6 bases). V lost 0 bases to trimming and J lost 7 bases, with 14 bases between them. Per the germline V gene, CDR1 is SGDLS and CDR2 is YYNGEE. The CDR3 runs 14 residues. The CDR3: CASSVVPTGDEQYF. Here the CDR3 DNA reads TGTGCCAGCAGCGTAGTCCCGACAGGAGATGAGCAGTACTTC. The entire variable domain, with the rest obtained from reference TRBV9 and TRBJ2-7, is as follows: DSGVTQTPKHLITATGQRVTLRCSPRSGDLSVYWYQQSLDQGLQFLIQYYNGEERAKGNILERFSAQQFPDLHSELNLSSLELGDSALYFCASSVVPTGDEQYFGPGTRLTVT.

The table lists this clonotype with many counts. CDR3 sequence reads: CAISESGENEKLFF. Written as DNA, the CDR3 is TGTGCCATCAGTGAGTCAGGGGAGAATGAAAAACTGTTTTTT. The chain uses TRBV10-3 and TRBJ1-4; D perhaps matches TRBD1 (5 bases). Germline CDR1 is ENHRY and CDR2 is SYGVKD. Trimming removed 0 bases at V and 5 bases at J, with 7 bases between. The CDR3 is 14 residues long.

The chain combines TRBV28 with TRBJ2-7; D gene unclear. Germline loops: CDR1 MDHEN, CDR2 SYDVKM. The V end lost 5 bases, the J end lost 10 bases, and 21 bases lay between the germline ends. The CDR3 has 14 residues. The chain's CDR3 is CASSPAVPDTIQYF. The DNA of the CDR3 is TGTGCCAGCAGTCCCGCCGTACCCGATACGATACAGTACTTC.

This rearrangement joins TRBV9 to TRBJ2-5; tentative D call: TRBD2 (5 bases). Germline V gene lookup returns CDR1 SGDLS and CDR2 YYNGEE. This CDR3 is built from 15 residues. V was cut by 0 bases and J by 5 bases, with 14 bases left in between. The CDR3 is CASSVVGLARETQYF. The DNA for the CDR3 is TGTGCCAGCAGCGTAGTTGGTCTAGCCAGGGAGACCCAGTACTTC.

In its sample, this clonotype was seen many times. The V gene is TRBV2, the J gene TRBJ1-1; maybe TRBD1 (5 bases). The V end was cut by 2 bases, the J end by 5 bases, with 12 bases between. The V gene's germline CDR1 is SNHLY and CDR2 FYNNEI. There are 14 residues in the CDR3. The CDR3 here is CASSEIVGETEAFF. The CDR3 bases are TGTGCCAGCAGTGAAATAGTAGGGGAGACTGAAGCTTTCTTT.

V usage is TRBV14 and J usage is TRBJ2-7; D gene uncertain. The CDR3 has 12 residues. V lost 4 bases and J 6 bases, leaving 10 bases between the germline ends. Per germline, CDR1 SGHDN and CDR2 FVKESK. The CDR3 DNA reads TGTGCCAGCAGCCCGGCGTGGAGCGAGCAGTACTTC. The encoded protein is CASSPAWSEQYF.

The sample holds many counts of this clonotype. V gene TRBV6-5 combines with J gene TRBJ1-1; perhaps TRBD1 as D (6 bases). The CDR3 is made up of 16 amino acids. The V end was cut by 0 bases, the J end by 5 bases, with 16 bases between. Germline-derived CDR1 and CDR2 are MNHEY and SVGAGI. CDR3 bases: TGTGCCAGCAGTTACTCGATGGGCAGGGGAGGGACTGAAGCTTTCTTT. It yields the protein CASSYSMGRGGTEAFF.

This clonotype has at least ten counts. This rearrangement joins TRBV15 to TRBJ1-4, with D tentatively TRBD1 (5 bases). The CDR3 runs to 16 residues. Trimming removed 1 base at V and 6 bases at J, with 15 bases between. CDR1 is LNHNV, CDR2 YYDKDF, per germline (reference sequence). The CDR3: CATSRGEGTLHEKLFF. In DNA form, the CDR3 reads TGTGCCACCAGCAGAGGAGAAGGGACCCTTCATGAAAAACTGTTTTTT.

The rearrangement uses TRBV11-2 and TRBJ2-2; 8 bases are a match to TRBD1. Germline-derived CDR1 and CDR2 are SGHAT and FQNNGV. The ends lost 4 bases at V and 0 bases at J; junction bases unmatched: 4. The CDR3 covers 16 residues. In DNA form, the CDR3 reads TGTGCCAGCAGCTCCATCAGGGGGCCGAACACCGGGGAGCTGTTTTTT. Translating gives CASSSIRGPNTGELFF.

Ten or more counts support this clonotype. As DNA, the CDR3 is TGTGCCAGCAGCCCTTCCTTGAGCAGGGAAGAGACCCAGTACTTC. Amino acids: CASSPSLSREETQYF. V and J are TRBV3-1 and TRBJ2-5; possible D gene TRBD1, 5 bases. The CDR3 is 15 amino acids. Germline lookup yields CDR1 LGHDT and CDR2 YNNKEL (reference sequence). V lost 4 bases and J 3 bases, leaving 15 bases between the germline ends.

This clonotype appeared a few times. The chain couples TRBV19 to TRBJ1-1; D is perhaps TRBD1 (6 bases). This CDR3 spans 15 amino acids. Germline values: CDR1 LNHDA, CDR2 SQIVND (reference sequence). V lost 4 bases and J 4 bases, leaving 16 bases between the germline ends. The CDR3 sequence is CASSTETGYGTEAFF. The CDR3 DNA reads as TGTGCCAGTAGTACCGAAACAGGGTATGGCACTGAAGCTTTCTTT.

This clonotype was seen many times. J is TRBJ2-7 and V is TRBV7-2; D not certain. There are 13 residues in the CDR3. CDR1 and CDR2 (germline): SGHTA, FQGNSA. Trimming cost V 5 bases and J 0 bases, with 8 bases left between them. The CDR3 DNA sequence: TGTGCCAGCAGCCTCCCGAGCTCCTACGAGCAGTACTTC. Its translation: CASSLPSSYEQYF.

The gene calls are TRBV5-6 and TRBJ2-7; perhaps TRBD2 as D (5 bases). This CDR3 spans 16 amino acids. CDR1 and CDR2 (germline): SGHDT, YYEEEE. With 0 bases removed from V and 1 base from J, the gap between germline ends came to 14 bases. CDR3 residues: CASSLEGFSGSYEQYF. In DNA form, the CDR3 reads TGTGCCAGCAGCTTGGAAGGGTTTTCGGGATCCTACGAGCAGTACTTC.

The rearrangement joins TRBV10-3 to TRBJ2-2; D may be TRBD1 (5 bases). The CDR3 length is 13 residues. Germline values: CDR1 ENHRY, CDR2 SYGVKD. V shed 2 bases and J shed 8 bases, with 9 bases lying between them. The CDR3: CAISETGNGELFF. The CDR3, as DNA: TGTGCCATCAGTGAGACAGGAAATGGGGAGCTGTTTTTT.

The table lists this clonotype with a few counts. CDR3 in DNA: TGTGCCAGCAGTCCCCCGGGACGGCTCTCTGGAAACACCATATATTTT. It specifies CASSPPGRLSGNTIYF. The chain carries TRBV28 and TRBJ1-3; a weak D match, TRBD1 (5 bases). The CDR3 has 16 residues. V was clipped by 5 bases and J by 0 bases, with 14 bases between them. The germline V gene encodes CDR1 MDHEN and CDR2 SYDVKM.

This clonotype was recorded a few times. In DNA, the CDR3 is TGTGCCTGGAAACCGGGACAGAAAGCTTTCTTT. This gives the protein CAWKPGQKAFF. The chain is built from TRBV30 and TRBJ1-1; the match to TRBD1 covers 7 bases. The ends lost 4 bases at V and 9 bases at J; junction bases unmatched: 5. CDR1 is GTSNPN and CDR2 is SVGIG in the germline V gene (reference sequence). This CDR3 is built from 11 residues.

This clonotype was picked up many times. For the CDR3, the DNA is TGTGCCAGCAGCCGTGGGCAGGGACAAGAGACCCAGTACTTC. Its translation is CASSRGQGQETQYF. This sequence joins TRBV28 and TRBJ2-5; tentatively, D is TRBD1 (5 bases). From germline, CDR1 is MDHEN and CDR2 SYDVKM. This CDR3 is 14 amino acids long. Trimming cost V 6 bases and J 2 bases, with 13 bases left between them.

This clonotype appeared a few times. Relative to the germline gene, one junction end is altered; a read error may explain this. The V and J genes are TRBV7-3 and TRBJ1-1; D is undetermined. CDR1 and CDR2 (germline): SGHTA, FQGTGA. The CDR3 totals 12 residues. The chain's CDR3 is CASSLTSSEAFF. The CDR3 nucleotides read TGTGCCAGCAGCCTAACTAGCTCTGAAGCTTTCTTT.

This clonotype turned up a few times. The gene calls are TRBV6-1 and TRBJ2-7; 10 nucleotides align to TRBD1. The J segment lost 4 bases and the V segment lost 6 bases, leaving 15 bases of the junction unmatched. Per the germline V gene, CDR1 is MNHNS and CDR2 is SASEGT. The CDR3 runs to 17 residues. This CDR3 is CASSSGTGVTVGYEQYF. The CDR3, as DNA: TGTGCCAGCAGCTCCGGGACAGGGGTTACTGTCGGGTACGAGCAGTACTTC.